Presented here are 6 T cell receptor beta chains from one specimen sequenced in a study of molecular identifiers for immune sequencing clone quantification. TCRdb itself ran the PCR reads through MiXCR, one entry per CDR3 protein. The table includes under 800,000 distinct CDR3 sequences, approximately 24% detected once. The sequencing input was naive CD8+ T cells from blood, with Jurkat cell RNA spiked in. Subset: FACS-sorted CD8+CD4-CCR7+CD45RA+ naive T cells. Every receptor here comes from a human donor in good health. Some libraries in this study had Jurkat cell RNA spiked in.

As concerns this clonotype: Here the CDR3 omits its conserved ending phenylalanine or tryptophan, so a read error is the likely source. This chain connects TRBV6-2 or TRBV6-3 to TRBJ1-2; D remains ambiguous. Between the trimmed V and J ends, which lost 5 bases and 6 bases, there was a span of 7 bases. Germline V gene lookup returns CDR1 MNHEY and CDR2 SVGEGT. CDR3 length equals 11 residues. DNA of the CDR3: TGTGCCAGCAGTCCAGTCGATGGCTACACCTAC. Its translation: CASSPVDGYTY.

On this clonotype itself: This may arise from a read error, as a much more abundant clone is one base away. Since no conserved phenylalanine or tryptophan closes the CDR3, a read error is the likely cause. The chain carries TRBV6-5 and TRBJ2-7; a possible D gene is TRBD2 (5 bases). The CDR3 length is 14 residues. Germline V gene data show CDR1 as MNHEY and CDR2 as SVGAGI. Trimming stripped 6 bases from V and 5 bases from J, with 17 bases between. As DNA, the CDR3 is TGTGCCAGCAGCCTTCTAGAGGGTCGGAACGAGCAGTACTCC. This sequence encodes CASSLLEGRNEQYS.

This clonotype has a count of ten or more. This chain links TRBV30 with TRBJ2-7, with a possible D match to TRBD1 (6 bases). Deletions cut 3 bases from V and 3 bases from J, with 18 bases between. Germline-derived CDR1 and CDR2 are GTSNPN and SVGIG (reference sequence). The CDR3 runs to 15 residues. The CDR3 protein is CAWSPQTGPLYEQYF. The CDR3 coding sequence is TGTGCCTGGAGCCCACAGACAGGCCCCCTCTACGAGCAGTACTTC.

This clonotype was detected only a few times. CDR3 sequence reads: CASSLYIGTGFVGELFF. The CDR3, as DNA: TGTGCCAGCAGTTTATATATCGGGACAGGGTTTGTCGGGGAGCTGTTTTTT. The J gene is TRBJ2-2, the V gene TRBV27; 9 bases are shared with TRBD1. There are 17 residues in the CDR3. Trimming removed 1 base from V and 7 bases from J; junction bases left unmatched: 10. The germline CDR1 and CDR2 sequences are MNHEY and SMNVEV (reference sequence).

This clonotype appeared a few times. The chain has TRBV2 and TRBJ2-2, with D unclear. The CDR3 has 14 residues. Trimming took 9 bases from V and 1 from J, leaving 12 bases between them. CDR1 and CDR2 from the germline V gene are SNHLY and FYNNEI. The CDR3 nucleotides read TGTGCCAGGGCCCATGAGATGAACACCGGGGAGCTGTTTTTT. Protein sequence: CARAHEMNTGELFF.

This sequence joins TRBV14 and TRBJ2-7, with D tentatively TRBD1 (6 bases). The CDR3 has 15 residues. The V gene lost 4 bases and the J gene lost 5 bases, with 18 bases spanning the gap. Germline CDR1 is SGHDN and CDR2 is FVKESK. The CDR3 coding sequence is TGTGCCAGCAGCCGGACTGAGACAGGAGCTAACGAGCAGTACTTC. Translation: CASSRTETGANEQYF.